One and the same sample provided the 5 T cell receptor beta chains below, sequenced in a study of response to subunit inactivated influenza vaccine. One entry per CDR3 protein results from TCRdb running MiXCR on the RT-PCR reads. The table shows roughly 150,000 distinct CDR3 sequences, with approximately 10% occurring only once. Sequences were derived from non-naive T cells sorted from PBMCs, sampled 40 to 50 days after vaccination. The receptors were gathered from a man aged 50-60 years who received an inactivated influenza vaccine.

This clonotype was detected a few times. The gene calls are TRBV27 and TRBJ2-1; D call uncertain. Trimming pared 5 bases from V and 12 bases from J, leaving 17 bases between. CDR3 length: 13 amino acids. Per the germline V gene, CDR1 is MNHEY and CDR2 is SMNVEV (reference sequence). The CDR3: CASSPLYSEGQFF. The CDR3, as DNA: TGTGCCAGCAGTCCTCTCTACAGCGAAGGGCAGTTCTTC.

This clonotype was found many times. The chain uses TRBV27 and TRBJ2-1; a weak D match, TRBD2 (5 bases). Germline lookup yields CDR1 MNHEY and CDR2 SMNVEV (reference sequence). The CDR3 totals 18 residues. Trimming shortened V by 1 base and J by 4 bases, and 20 bases separated the two germline ends. CDR3 residues: CASSLLRGPTSFYNEQFF. The CDR3 DNA follows: TGTGCCAGCAGTTTATTACGCGGGCCAACCTCCTTTTACAATGAGCAGTTCTTC.

This clonotype was detected once. The chain has TRBV12-3 or TRBV12-4 and TRBJ1-2; TRBD1 aligns across 7 bases. V lost 1 base and J lost 9; bases outside the gene matches: 5. The CDR3 totals 13 residues. CDR3 coding DNA: TGTGCCAGCAGTTTAGAAGGGGGCGTACGCTACACCTTC. Translating gives CASSLEGGVRYTF.

The chain uses TRBV20-1 and TRBJ1-2, with D unclear. The CDR3 runs 14 residues. V dropped 1 base and J dropped 2 bases, with 11 bases sitting between them. Germline V CDR1 and CDR2: DFQATT, SNEGSKA (reference sequence). The CDR3 sequence is CSARALTSNYGYTF. The CDR3 DNA sequence: TGCAGTGCTAGAGCACTGACTTCGAACTATGGCTACACCTTC.

In its sample, this clonotype was seen many times. V usage is TRBV7-9 and J usage is TRBJ2-2; 9 nucleotides match TRBD1. Germline V CDR1 and CDR2: SEHNR, FQNEAQ (reference sequence). V was pared by 0 bases and J by 3 bases, with 5 bases of the junction left unmatched. The CDR3 loop spans 17 amino acids. The CDR3 reads CASSLARDRGYTGELFF. The CDR3, as DNA: TGTGCCAGCAGCTTAGCGAGAGACAGGGGGTACACCGGGGAGCTGTTTTTT. Full variable domain (outside the CDR3, taken from reference TRBV7-9 and TRBJ2-2): DTGVSQNPRHKITKRGQNVTFRCDPISEHNRLYWYRQTLGQGPEFLTYFQNEAQLEKSRLLSDRFSAERPKGSFSTLEIQRTEQGDSAMYLCASSLARDRGYTGELFFGEGSRLTVL.